This T cell receptor (beta chain) came from a study of T cell clones after liver transplantation (dated by TCRdb to between 2018 and 2021). General notes on the study: The samples were obtained from ITN030ST, a randomized trial that attempted immunosuppression withdrawal within 2 years after liver transplantation. Of the 8 liver transplant recipients making up the studied cohort, 3 were classified as tolerant and 5 as non-tolerant. Three of the eight recipients were HCV-positive; the others were transplanted for non-autoimmune, non-viral indications. Donor-reactive T cell clones were identified using TCRbeta sequencing after a pre-transplant mixed lymphocyte reaction and were then followed in post-transplant blood. Until randomization at 12-24 months post-transplant, subjects were given standard immunosuppression, with no induction therapy. Blood samples were taken pre-transplant, pre-randomization before withdrawal, and post-randomization after full withdrawal or failed withdrawal. As an antigen-independent comparator for the donor-reactive sequences, third party-reactive TCRbeta sequences from pre-transplant MLRs were identified as well. Tolerance meant complete immunosuppression withdrawal for at least one year without liver enzymes rising beyond twice the upper limit of normal. General findings and caveats noted by the study authors: Low numbers of available donor cells limited the measurable donor-reactive repertoire in two subjects. When repertoire turnover was taken into account, detection of donor-reactive sequences was significantly reduced in 7 of 8 subjects for CD4 and in 8 of 8 subjects for CD8. Conclusions were preliminary, limited by small, heterogeneous patient numbers and non-standardized post-transplant time points. A greater decline was seen for donor-reactive sequences than for third party-reactive sequences, suggesting partial antigen-specific deletion unrelated to withdrawal success. Because no allograft tissue specimens were available, donor-reactive T cells may have migrated into the graft instead of being deleted. Circulating donor-reactive CD4 TCRbeta sequences fell significantly post-transplant in most of the 8 subjects, irrespective of tolerance or HCV status.

Looking up the germline V gene yields CDR1 SNHLY and CDR2 FYNNEI. Spanning cysteine to phenylalanine, the CDR3 consists of 17 amino acids. Here the CDR3 DNA is all that survives: 51 bases in frame from base 1. The junction shows trimming of 6 bases on V and 4 bases on J, and the gene matches do not reach 12 bases of it. Unstimulated PBMCs, after thawing, were stained for CD3, CD4 and CD8 and then FACS-sorted into CD3+CD4+ and CD3+CD8+ populations. Randomization to immunosuppression withdrawal applied to every one of the 8 studied subjects. The Qiagen DNeasy Blood and Tissue Kit was used to isolate genomic DNA. High-throughput TCRbeta CDR3 sequencing of frozen genomic DNA was performed by immunoSEQ, with PCR amplification, mapping, bias correction and internal controls included. In the paper's pipeline: Productive rearrangements were kept, and unique TCRbeta sequences were defined by CDR3 nucleotide sequence plus V and J gene. For a sequence to be called donor-reactive, it needed a frequency of at least 0.01% and at least 5-fold expansion in CFSE-low cells compared with unstimulated pre-transplant cells. Minimum frequency thresholds were set for each subject based on the unstimulated sample with the lowest template count, ensuring at least 90% detection power. Jensen-Shannon divergence between the top 1000 TCRbeta sequences after and before transplant was used to measure repertoire turnover. Two-sided Fisher's exact tests were used to test for changes in how often donor-reactive sequences were detected. This immuneACCESS table, as held by TCRdb, lists in-frame sequences with V and J called but not all clones. Of the missing ones, under half trace to an unresolved V gene in checked studies; the others have no known cause. The D gene and trimming were derived from the DNA, and the V and J assignments and clone size from that table. Within this sample are about 33,000 clones, with just under 95% of them counted one time only. Jointly, the top ten make up about 25% of the sample.

About this clone: Its binding antigen is unknown. Per-nucleotide qualities are absent, and no much larger clonotype sits a single base away.

The receptor was isolated from a human patient who received a liver transplant. Once a transplant has taken place, some T cells may be donor derived. This sample comprised CD8+ T cells from blood, obtained 12 months after liver transplant. Here the chain combines TRBV2 and TRBJ2-1, and TRBD2 aligns with 10 junction nucleotides. This receptor has the CDR3 CASSYRRTSGAYNEQFF. The DNA is TGTGCCAGCAGCTACCGCAGGACTAGCGGAGCATACAATGAGCAGTTCTTC. The CDR3 plus the reference TRBV2 and TRBJ2-1 genes for the other parts give the full variable domain: EPEVTQTPSHQVTQMGQEVILRCVPISNHLYFYWYRQILGQKVEFLVSFYNNEISEKSEIFDDQFSVERPDGSNFTLKIRSTKLEDSAMYFCASSYRRTSGAYNEQFFGPGTRLTVL.